The source of this T cell receptor (beta chain) is a study of cytomegalovirus exposure and HLA in healthy donors. Overall study: Genotyping showed roughly 86% of hundreds of donors falling in the Caucasian-associated ancestry cluster.

The CDR3 sequence is 14 residues long. V lost 4 bases and J lost 2; bases outside the gene matches: 4. The germline V gene has CDR1 SGHRS and CDR2 YFSETQ. With 60 Vbeta and 13 Jbeta primers, the PCR was carried out. Some clones are missing from TCRdb's copy, which holds only in-frame ones; the method was immunoSEQ multiplex PCR. The sample consists of about 130,000 clones, around 74% of them appearing once. The sample taken for sequencing was PBMCs. The chain has TRBV5-1 and TRBJ2-7; TRBD1 matches 9 bases. This receptor was taken from a male donor in good health and CMV-seronegative. The CDR3 region is CASSVGTGTYEQYF. In DNA form, the CDR3 reads TGCGCCAGCAGCGTTGGGACAGGGACCTACGAGCAGTACTTC.